Each of the 17 T cell receptor beta chains below was sequenced from the same sample in a study of OX40 agonist ivuxolimab in advanced cancers. Profiled with immunoSEQ multiplex PCR; TCRdb holds only in-frame clones, not every one. The top ten hold 0.15% to 0.16% of the sample, which has about 120,000 clones, over 85% seen once. This material consisted of CD4+ or CD8+ T cells sorted from blood, taken in a trial of the OX40 agonist ivuxolimab. The source of these receptors is an adult with an advanced solid tumor such as melanoma, head and neck, liver or kidney cancer.

In DNA, the CDR3 is TGTGCCAGCAGTGTCGCTGCGGGGGGGCTAGGTGAGCAGTTCTTC. Its translation: CASSVAAGGLGEQFF. This chain uses TRBV6-1 with TRBJ2-1; TRBD2 aligns across 9 bases. The germline CDR1 and CDR2 sequences are MNHNS and SASEGT. This CDR3 has 15 amino acids. V lost 4 bases to trimming and J lost 9 bases; unmatched junction nucleotides: 10.

The rearrangement joins TRBV9 to TRBJ2-3, with no clear D. V was trimmed by 7 bases and J by 2 bases, leaving 5 bases between them. Germline V gene sequence: CDR1 SGDLS, CDR2 YYNGEE. The CDR3 loop spans 11 amino acids. The CDR3 DNA is TGTGCCAGCGGGGTCACAGATACGCAGTATTTT. It codes for CASGVTDTQYF.

The rearrangement links TRBV18 to TRBJ1-6; perhaps TRBD1 as D (6 bases). Trimming shortened V by 0 bases and J by 7 bases, and 10 bases separated the two germline ends. Germline assignment: CDR1 KGHSH and CDR2 LQKENI. The CDR3 has 15 amino acids. CDR3 protein: CASSPPTGQNSPLHF. The CDR3 DNA is TGTGCCAGCTCACCACCCACAGGGCAAAATTCACCCCTCCACTTT.

A few counts support this clone. The CDR3 bases are TGTGCCAGCAGTTCAGGGGCCTATTCCTACGAGCAGTACTTC. Translating it yields CASSSGAYSYEQYF. This chain links TRBV28 with TRBJ2-7; the D gene is possibly TRBD1 (6 bases). From germline, CDR1 is MDHEN and CDR2 SYDVKM. There are 14 residues in the CDR3. The V and J ends lost 4 bases and 1 base respectively, with 11 bases between them.

The CDR3 region is CASSLTQRGDTQYF. CDR3 bases: TGCGCCAGCAGCCTAACACAGCGGGGGGATACGCAGTATTTT. The V and J genes are TRBV4-1 and TRBJ2-3, with 8 bases fitting TRBD2. Germline values: CDR1 MGHRA, CDR2 YSYEKL. This CDR3 region has 14 residues. J was trimmed by 6 bases and V by 4 bases; bases with no gene match: 6.

The chain is built from TRBV28 and TRBJ1-5; D unresolved. This CDR3 contains 14 residues. V lost 7 bases to trimming and J lost 0 bases, with 10 bases between them. Germline V CDR1 and CDR2: MDHEN, SYDVKM. CDR3 sequence reads: CASMLRNSNQPQHF. The CDR3 DNA is TGTGCCAGCATGTTGCGGAATAGCAATCAGCCCCAGCATTTT.

The genes are TRBV5-6 and TRBJ2-3; D may be TRBD2 (5 bases). Germline CDR1 is SGHDT and CDR2 is YYEEEE. The CDR3 runs to 14 residues. Trimming removed 4 bases from V and 5 bases from J, with 14 bases in between. CDR3 loop: CASSLPTGRDTQYF. The DNA for the CDR3 is TGTGCCAGCAGCCTCCCGACGGGGAGAGATACGCAGTATTTT.

V gene TRBV28 combines with J gene TRBJ2-5; the D call may be TRBD1 or TRBD2 (5 bases each). V lost 5 bases and J lost 5, with 9 bases in between. In germline, CDR1 is MDHEN, CDR2 SYDVKM. The CDR3 is 12 amino acids. The CDR3 sequence is CASSLEGETQYF. The CDR3 DNA is TGTGCCAGCAGTCTAGAGGGGGAGACCCAGTACTTC. Complete variable domain (other parts from reference TRBV28 and TRBJ2-5): DVKVTQSSRYLVKRTGEKVFLECVQDMDHENMFWYRQDPGLGLRLIYFSYDVKMKEKGDIPEGYSVSREKKERFSLILESASTNQTSMYLCASSLEGETQYFGPGTRLLVL.

The rearrangement links TRBV18 to TRBJ2-3, with 8 bases matching TRBD2. CDR3 length equals 16 residues. Looked up from germline, CDR1 is KGHSH and CDR2 is LQKENI. V was pared by 4 bases and J by 0 bases, with 6 bases of the junction left unmatched. For the CDR3, the DNA is TGTGCCAGCTCACGCTTGACTAGCGCAAGCACAGATACGCAGTATTTT. It translates to CASSRLTSASTDTQYF.

The V gene is TRBV5-1, the J gene TRBJ1-6; 8 nucleotides agree with TRBD1. CDR1 is SGHRS, CDR2 YFSETQ, per germline. The CDR3 extends over 15 amino acids. V shed 6 bases and J 9 bases; nucleotides not matched to a gene: 11. The CDR3 is CASTTGVQGGSPLHF. CDR3 DNA sequence: TGCGCCAGCACGACAGGGGTTCAAGGTGGTTCACCCCTCCACTTT.

This chain connects TRBV28 to TRBJ2-3, with unresolved D. The CDR3 consists of 14 residues. Germline V gene data show CDR1 as MDHEN and CDR2 as SYDVKM. Trimming cost V 7 bases and J 6 bases, with 17 bases left between them. CDR3 region: CASTRTGSPDTQYF. CDR3 DNA: TGTGCCAGCACCAGGACGGGTAGCCCCGATACGCAGTATTTT.

This CDR3 is CSARPGGEQFF. CDR3 sequence (DNA): TGCAGTGCTCGACCCGGCGGTGAGCAGTTCTTC. The chain is built from TRBV20-1 and TRBJ2-1; D is ambiguous. The CDR3 consists of 11 residues. CDR1 DFQATT and CDR2 SNEGSKA come from the germline V gene (reference sequence). V lost 5 bases and J 9 bases, leaving 11 bases between the germline ends.

The rearrangement links TRBV5-1 to TRBJ2-5; D is possibly TRBD1 (7 bases). From germline, CDR1 is SGHRS and CDR2 YFSETQ. V was shortened by 1 base and J by 5 bases, with 12 bases between the two germline ends. The CDR3 extends over 14 amino acids. In DNA form, the CDR3 reads TGCGCCAGCAGCTTGTCGCCAGGGGGGGAGACCCAGTACTTC. This gives the protein CASSLSPGGETQYF.

Only a few counts were recorded for this clone. V usage is TRBV7-9 and J usage is TRBJ2-7; D may be TRBD2 (5 bases). The germline V gene encodes CDR1 SEHNR and CDR2 FQNEAQ (reference sequence). The ends were cut back, 5 bases at V and 1 base at J, with 18 bases in the middle. The CDR3 is 16 amino acids. This CDR3 is CASSTWESHLSYEQYF. In DNA, the CDR3 is TGTGCCAGCAGCACTTGGGAGTCCCATCTTTCCTACGAGCAGTACTTC.

The V and J genes are TRBV7-8 and TRBJ1-5, with 9 bases lining up with TRBD1. Germline CDR1 reads SGHVS; CDR2 reads FQNEAQ. The length of the CDR3 is 17 residues. Trimming at V came to 3 bases and at J to 3 bases, leaving 9 bases not matched to a gene. DNA of the CDR3: TGTGCCAGCAGCTTTATCCGGGACAGGGTTCCCAATCAGCCCCAGCATTTT. It specifies CASSFIRDRVPNQPQHF.

The chain employs TRBV11-1 and TRBJ2-1; 14 bases are shared with TRBD2. The germline V gene has CDR1 SGHAT and CDR2 FQDESV (reference sequence). CDR3 length: 16 amino acids. V was clipped by 5 bases and J by 6 bases; unmatched bases: 6. CDR3 coding DNA: TGTGCCAGCAGCCCGGGACTAGCGGGGGCCCTCAATGAGCAGTTCTTC. Translated: CASSPGLAGALNEQFF.

The chain has TRBV6-4 and TRBJ1-1; D may be TRBD1 (6 bases). Germline CDR1 reads MRHNA; CDR2 reads SNTAGT. This CDR3 comprises 14 residues. V was clipped by 6 bases and J by 2 bases, with 13 bases between them. CDR3 loop: CASRPQGGNTEAFF. CDR3 sequence (DNA): TGTGCCAGCAGACCACAGGGAGGAAACACTGAAGCTTTCTTT.